Listed below are T cell receptor beta chains from one sample, sequenced in a study of T-cell memory formation after mild COVID-19. TCRdb ran MiXCR on the 5' RACE reads and lists one entry per CDR3 protein. The data contain hundreds of thousands of distinct CDR3 sequences, approximately 29% of them singletons. The specimen was PBMCs or a T cell subset sorted from them (not recorded which). These receptors all come from an adult woman who had mild COVID-19 (a few samples of this study predate the infection). Cell type and time point are not known. CDR3s leave out the opening cysteine and the closing phenylalanine or tryptophan. D genes are given only for firm matches.

NA	TRBJ2-2	TRBV5-1	ASSSFGGFAELF
NA	TRBJ2-7	TRBV5-1	ASSPQENPLYEQY
TRBD2	TRBJ2-5	TRBV12-3/TRBV12-4	ASSPWRGARTQY
TRBD1	TRBJ2-7	TRBV7-2	ASQEDRVGEQY
TRBD1	TRBJ2-2	TRBV5-1	ASGQGADTGELF
TRBD2	TRBJ2-5	TRBV20-1	SARLAGRETQY
NA	TRBJ2-5	TRBV6-2/TRBV6-3	ASSYGGQYQETQY
NA	TRBJ2-1	TRBV7-2	ASSLPMANEQF
NA	TRBJ2-3	TRBV7-3	ASSYGIPTDTQY
NA	TRBJ2-3	TRBV3-1	ASSQGVPGDTQY
NA	TRBJ1-2	TRBV7-2	ASSTRTAPYGYT
NA	TRBJ2-3	TRBV24-1	ATSEPGLSTDTQY
TRBD2	TRBJ2-1	TRBV6-4	ASSGQTSGNNEQF
NA	TRBJ2-7	TRBV5-6	ASSLGTGLHEQY
NA	TRBJ1-2	TRBV7-3	ASSPGSQLANYGYT
NA	TRBJ2-3	TRBV12-3/TRBV12-4	ASSTLGGTDTQY
NA	TRBJ2-2	TRBV24-1	ATSTGEVETGELF
TRBD2	TRBJ2-7	TRBV5-1	ASSLLAGRVYEQY
TRBD1	TRBJ2-4	TRBV24-1	ATSDQGTGGKGNIQY
NA	TRBJ2-3	TRBV20-1	SARDTRGTETDTQY
NA	TRBJ1-5	TRBV5-6	ASSLGPSGGPQH
TRBD2	TRBJ2-1	TRBV6-4	ASSPAGGPENEQF
NA	TRBJ2-1	TRBV9	ASSVVPGTLNEQF
TRBD2	TRBJ2-7	TRBV7-6	ASSLGVRGRGEQY
NA	TRBJ1-1	TRBV10-3	AISVAGTEAF
TRBD1	TRBJ2-1	TRBV7-9	ASSLAGTGWNEQF
TRBD2	TRBJ2-7	TRBV5-5	ASSRGGTSYEQY
NA	TRBJ2-7	TRBV5-6	ASSLRQGGPSYEQY
TRBD1	TRBJ2-7	TRBV12-3/TRBV12-4	ASSPIKDRGSYEQY
NA	TRBJ2-7	TRBV4-1	ASSQEMWDNYEQY
TRBD1	TRBJ2-2	TRBV7-2	ASSLGQGIPGELF
TRBD1	TRBJ1-2	TRBV4-3	ASSHRQGVVGGYT
NA	TRBJ1-5	TRBV9	ASSVDSGDQPQH
TRBD1	TRBJ2-7	TRBV27	ASSSPGQGAHEQY
TRBD1	TRBJ2-5	TRBV4-1	ASSPLLTGAGETQY
NA	TRBJ1-1	TRBV6-6	ASSRGTMNTEAF
TRBD2	TRBJ2-1	TRBV7-9	ASSSGTSGAYIDEQF
NA	TRBJ1-6	TRBV6-1	ASSPSVSSYNSPLH
NA	TRBJ2-7	TRBV4-1	ASSNQAGTGSYEQY
TRBD1	TRBJ2-5	TRBV29-1	SVEGSGQGVETQY
NA	TRBJ1-5	TRBV2	ASSAIGGDRMNQPQH
NA	TRBJ2-3	TRBV10-3	AIREEEAPTDTQY
NA	TRBJ2-4	TRBV20-1	SASRDRQNIQY
NA	TRBJ1-1	TRBV20-1	SARDWSGPTEAF
NA	TRBJ2-7	TRBV12-3/TRBV12-4	ASSLQIAESYEQY
NA	TRBJ2-3	TRBV5-4	ASSELVSDTDTQY
NA	TRBJ1-3	TRBV12-3/TRBV12-4	ASPEGTSGNTIY
NA	TRBJ2-7	TRBV12-3/TRBV12-4	ASRLGQSYEQY
TRBD1	TRBJ1-2	TRBV5-1	ASSPIRDRGLSYGYT
NA	TRBJ2-5	TRBV7-9	ASSSPSMYQETQY